The rows below give T cell receptor beta chains drawn from one sample of a study of blood T cell repertoires in COVID-19. Sequencing used immunoSEQ multiplex PCR; TCRdb keeps in-frame clones, though not all of them. The sample shows fewer than 80,000 clones, more than 75% of them seen only once. The source material was peripheral blood. The receptors derive from a man in his sixties with COVID-19, enrolled during active disease. Each CDR3 is given with its conserved first and last residue. D genes are given only for firm matches. Expanded clones get a size class; other rows say once, few or many, or leave the size out.

clone_size	v_call	d_call	j_call	cdr3_aa	cdr3_nt
NA	TRBV28	TRBD2	TRBJ2-5	CASSWPGGPETQYF	TGTGCCAGCAGTTGGCCGGGGGGGCCAGAGACCCAGTACTTC
NA	TRBV5-1	NA	TRBJ2-7	CASSLGLIDEQYF	TGCGCCAGCAGCTTGGGGCTTATCGACGAGCAGTACTTC
NA	TRBV7-8	NA	TRBJ2-1	CASSRARGGPSSYNEQFF	TGTGCCAGCAGCCGAGCGAGAGGCGGCCCTAGCTCCTACAATGAGCAGTTCTTC
medium-sized	TRBV12-3/TRBV12-4	NA	TRBJ2-1	CASSFGGHEQFF	TGTGCCAGCAGTTTCGGGGGGCATGAGCAGTTCTTC
few	TRBV5-1	NA	TRBJ2-1	CASSFFRDNEQFF	TGCGCCAGCAGCTTTTTCCGGGACAATGAGCAGTTCTTC
NA	TRBV14	TRBD2	TRBJ2-2	CANNPPRRGANTGELFF	TGTGCCAACAACCCACCAAGGCGGGGGGCGAACACCGGGGAGCTGTTTTTT
NA	TRBV11-2	TRBD1	TRBJ2-1	CASSLGQGNEQFF	TGTGCCAGCAGCTTGGGACAGGGGAATGAGCAGTTCTTC
NA	TRBV4-1	TRBD2	TRBJ2-1	CASSQSVAGGLRGNEQFF	TGCGCCAGCAGCCAATCGGTAGCGGGAGGGTTACGGGGAAATGAGCAGTTCTTC
NA	TRBV6-5	TRBD1	TRBJ1-1	CASSYGDRNTEAFF	TGTGCCAGCAGTTACGGGGACAGGAACACTGAAGCTTTCTTT
NA	TRBV2	TRBD2	TRBJ2-1	CASSELAGGGNEQFF	TGTGCCAGCAGTGAACTAGCGGGAGGGGGCAATGAGCAGTTCTTC
once	TRBV15	NA	TRBJ1-1	CATSENSLQAFF	TGTGCCACCAGTGAAAACAGTCTCCAAGCTTTCTTT
NA	TRBV2	NA	TRBJ1-1	CASSVRQETNTEAFF	TGTGCCAGCAGTGTTCGACAGGAGACGAACACTGAAGCTTTCTTT
NA	TRBV29-1	NA	TRBJ2-7	CSVVFDTSIAYEQYF	TGCAGCGTTGTTTTTGACACTTCGATTGCCTACGAGCAGTACTTC
few	TRBV20-1	TRBD1	TRBJ1-1	CSASPDRGLGEAFF	TGCAGTGCTAGTCCCGACAGGGGGCTTGGTGAAGCTTTCTTT
NA	TRBV24-1	NA	TRBJ1-5	CATSDAVFSNQPQHF	TGTGCCACCAGTGATGCAGTGTTTAGCAATCAGCCCCAGCATTTT
NA	TRBV4-2	TRBD1	TRBJ1-5	CASSQGTGGNLPQHF	TGTGCCAGCAGCCAGGGAACAGGGGGTAATCTGCCCCAGCATTTT
NA	TRBV28	NA	TRBJ1-2	CAVWVDSSGYGYTF	TGTGCCGTCTGGGTTGACAGCTCTGGCTATGGCTACACCTTC
NA	TRBV7-9	NA	TRBJ1-1	CASSPRTILNTEAFF	TGTGCCAGCAGCCCTAGGACTATTTTGAACACTGAAGCTTTCTTT
NA	TRBV28	NA	TRBJ2-7	CASGPTYEQYF	TGTGCCAGCGGGCCCACCTACGAGCAGTACTTC
NA	TRBV2	NA	TRBJ1-5	CASRSGVSNQPQHF	TGTGCCAGCAGATCAGGGGTTAGCAATCAGCCCCAGCATTTT
once	TRBV24-1	NA	TRBJ2-1	CATSRTSLLNEQFF	TGTGCCACCAGCAGAACTAGTCTCCTTAATGAGCAGTTCTTC
NA	TRBV4-1	NA	TRBJ1-4	CASSQDDLPGNEKLFF	TGCGCCAGCAGCCAAGACGATCTGCCGGGGAATGAAAAACTGTTTTTT
once	TRBV29-1	TRBD2	TRBJ2-1	CSLRTSEYNEQFF	TGCAGCCTTAGGACTAGCGAGTACAATGAGCAGTTCTTC
NA	TRBV7-2	TRBD1	TRBJ1-5	CASSRTGKYQPQHF	TGTGCCAGCAGCCGGACAGGGAAGTATCAGCCCCAGCATTTT
NA	TRBV19	TRBD1	TRBJ1-6	CASSQGTGGIHSPLHF	TGTGCCAGTAGTCAAGGGACAGGGGGAATCCATTCACCCCTCCACTTT
once	TRBV5-1	TRBD1	TRBJ2-2	CASSFAGQGTGELFF	TGCGCCAGCAGCTTTGCTGGACAGGGCACCGGGGAGCTGTTTTTT
NA	TRBV9	NA	TRBJ1-1	CASSALTEMNTEAFF	TGTGCCAGCAGCGCATTAACTGAGATGAACACTGAAGCTTTCTTT
NA	TRBV5-1	TRBD2	TRBJ2-1	CASSLGTAGYNEQFF	TGCGCCAGCAGCTTGGGTACAGCGGGGTACAATGAGCAGTTCTTC
NA	TRBV12-3/TRBV12-4	NA	TRBJ1-4	CASSFLNEKLFF	TGTGCCAGCAGTTTTCTCAATGAAAAACTGTTTTTT
once	TRBV18	TRBD1	TRBJ1-1	CASSPTGSDTEAFF	TGTGCCAGCTCACCGACAGGGTCGGACACTGAAGCTTTCTTT
NA	TRBV11-2	NA	TRBJ1-5	CASSKPGTNQPQHF	TGTGCCAGCAGCAAACCGGGGACAAATCAGCCCCAGCATTTT
NA	TRBV6-5	NA	TRBJ1-2	CASSYRGSAYGYTF	TGTGCCAGCAGTTACAGGGGGTCCGCCTATGGCTACACCTTC
NA	TRBV29-1	TRBD1	TRBJ2-1	CSVEGQGRRIEQFF	TGCAGCGTTGAAGGACAGGGACGGAGGATTGAGCAGTTCTTC
NA	TRBV6-5	NA	TRBJ1-6	CASSYRRDSPLHF	TGTGCCAGCAGTTACCGCAGGGATTCACCCCTCCACTTT
once	TRBV9	NA	TRBJ2-3	CASSVGVAPSTDTQYF	TGTGCCAGCAGCGTAGGAGTAGCGCCTAGCACAGATACGCAGTATTTT
few	TRBV2	TRBD2	TRBJ2-7	CASSGRGYEQYF	TGTGCCAGTAGCGGGAGGGGCTACGAGCAGTACTTC
NA	TRBV10-3	NA	TRBJ2-7	CAAKAGGAIGYEQYF	TGTGCCGCTAAGGCCGGAGGGGCGATTGGCTACGAGCAGTACTTC
once	TRBV6-4	NA	TRBJ2-1	CASSAGVAYNEQFF	TGTGCCAGCAGTGCAGGGGTTGCCTACAATGAGCAGTTCTTC
NA	TRBV2	TRBD1	TRBJ2-3	CASSKGAGADTQYF	TGTGCCAGCAGTAAGGGGGCAGGGGCGGATACGCAGTATTTT
NA	TRBV7-9	TRBD2	TRBJ2-2	CASSSPLAGVPGELFF	TGTGCCAGCAGCTCTCCACTAGCGGGAGTTCCCGGGGAGCTGTTTTTT
few	TRBV3-1/TRBV3-2	TRBD2	TRBJ2-7	CASSQGLAGAYEQYF	TGTGCCAGCAGCCAAGGGCTAGCGGGAGCCTACGAGCAGTACTTC
NA	TRBV28	TRBD2	TRBJ2-6	CASSPGGSGANVLTF	TGTGCCAGCAGCCCGGGGGGGTCTGGGGCCAACGTCCTGACTTTC
NA	TRBV23-1	TRBD1	TRBJ2-7	CASTPTGLAYEQYF	TGCGCCAGCACCCCGACAGGGTTAGCCTACGAGCAGTACTTC
NA	TRBV6-1	NA	TRBJ2-7	CASSPKLSGEQYF	TGTGCCAGCAGTCCCAAATTGTCCGGCGAGCAGTACTTC
NA	TRBV28	NA	TRBJ1-1	CASTAAWGETEAFF	TGTGCCAGCACCGCCGCCTGGGGGGAGACTGAAGCTTTCTTT
few	TRBV11-2	NA	TRBJ2-7	CASSFGQGYEQYF	TGTGCCAGCAGCTTCGGGCAGGGCTACGAGCAGTACTTC